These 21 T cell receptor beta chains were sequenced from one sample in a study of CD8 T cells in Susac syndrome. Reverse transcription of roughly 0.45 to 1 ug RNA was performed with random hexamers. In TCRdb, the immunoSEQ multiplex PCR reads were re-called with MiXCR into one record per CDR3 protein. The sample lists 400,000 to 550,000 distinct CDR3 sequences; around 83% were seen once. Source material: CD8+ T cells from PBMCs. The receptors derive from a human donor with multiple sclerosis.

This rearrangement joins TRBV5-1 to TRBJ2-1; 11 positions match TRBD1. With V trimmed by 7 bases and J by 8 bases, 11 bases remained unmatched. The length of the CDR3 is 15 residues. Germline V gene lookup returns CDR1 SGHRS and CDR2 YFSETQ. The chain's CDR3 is CASSEGTGGLDEQFF. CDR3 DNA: TGCGCCAGCTCGGAAGGGACAGGGGGGCTGGATGAGCAGTTCTTC. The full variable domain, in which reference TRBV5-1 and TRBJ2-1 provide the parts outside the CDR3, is KAGVTQTPRYLIKTRGQQVTLSCSPISGHRSVSWYQQTPGQGLQFLFEYFSETQRNKGNFPGRFSGRQFSNSRSEMNVSTLELGDSALYLCASSEGTGGLDEQFFGPGTRLTVL.

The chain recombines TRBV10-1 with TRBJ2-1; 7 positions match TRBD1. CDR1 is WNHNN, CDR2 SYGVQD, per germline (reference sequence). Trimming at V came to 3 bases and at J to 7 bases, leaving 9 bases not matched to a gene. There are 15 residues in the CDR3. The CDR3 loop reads CASSDRGNPPNEQFF. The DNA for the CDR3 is TGCGCCAGCAGTGACAGGGGGAACCCCCCGAATGAGCAGTTCTTC.

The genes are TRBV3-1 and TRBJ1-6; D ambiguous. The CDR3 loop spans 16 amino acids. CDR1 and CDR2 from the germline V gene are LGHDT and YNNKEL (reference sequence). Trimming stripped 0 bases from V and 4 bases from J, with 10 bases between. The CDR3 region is CASSQEPALYNSPLHF. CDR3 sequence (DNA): TGTGCCAGCAGCCAAGAACCGGCCTTGTATAATTCACCCCTCCACTTT.

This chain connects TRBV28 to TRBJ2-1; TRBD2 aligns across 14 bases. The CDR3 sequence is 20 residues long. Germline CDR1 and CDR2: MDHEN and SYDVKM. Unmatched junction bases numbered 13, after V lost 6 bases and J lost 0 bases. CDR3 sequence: CASSLRLGLAGGLSYNEQFF. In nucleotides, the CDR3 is TGTGCCAGCAGCCTGCGGTTAGGACTAGCGGGAGGTCTCTCCTACAATGAGCAGTTCTTC.

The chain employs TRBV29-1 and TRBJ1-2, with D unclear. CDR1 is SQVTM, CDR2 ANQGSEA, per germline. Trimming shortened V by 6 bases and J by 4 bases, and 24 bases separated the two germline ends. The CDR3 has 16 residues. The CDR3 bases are TGCAGCGTGGGCGACCCCGGGGTCCACCACTTCTATGGCTACACCTTC. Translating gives CSVGDPGVHHFYGYTF.

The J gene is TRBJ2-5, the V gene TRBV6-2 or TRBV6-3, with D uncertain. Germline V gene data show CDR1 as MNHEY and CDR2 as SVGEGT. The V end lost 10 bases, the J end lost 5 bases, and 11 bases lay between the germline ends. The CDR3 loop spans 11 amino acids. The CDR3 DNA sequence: TGTGCCACCCTTAACTGGGAGACCCAGTACTTC. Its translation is CATLNWETQYF.

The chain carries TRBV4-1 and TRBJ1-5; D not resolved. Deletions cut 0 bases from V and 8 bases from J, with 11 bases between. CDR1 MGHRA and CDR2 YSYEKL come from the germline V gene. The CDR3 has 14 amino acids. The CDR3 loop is CASSQDSGLEPQHF. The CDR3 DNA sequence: TGCGCCAGCAGCCAAGATTCAGGACTTGAGCCCCAGCATTTT.

The CDR3 bases are TGTGCCAGTAGTACAAAGGAGGCAGCGAATGGCTACACCTTC. It specifies CASSTKEAANGYTF. The rearrangement links TRBV19 to TRBJ1-2, with D unresolved. V was trimmed by 4 bases and J by 6 bases, leaving 15 bases between them. CDR3 length equals 14 residues. Germline V gene lookup returns CDR1 LNHDA and CDR2 SQIVND (reference sequence). Variable domain in full (rest from reference TRBV19 and TRBJ1-2): DGGITQSPKYLFRKEGQNVTLSCEQNLNHDAMYWYRQDPGQGLRLIYYSQIVNDFQKGDIAEGYSVSREKKESFPLTVTSAQKNPTAFYLCASSTKEAANGYTFGSGTRLTVV.

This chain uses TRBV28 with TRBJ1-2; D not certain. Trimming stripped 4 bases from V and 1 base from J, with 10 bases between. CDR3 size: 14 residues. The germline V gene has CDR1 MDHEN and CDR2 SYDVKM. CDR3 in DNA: TGTGCCAGCAGTTCCGGACGGTTTAACTATGGCTACACCTTC. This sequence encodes CASSSGRFNYGYTF.

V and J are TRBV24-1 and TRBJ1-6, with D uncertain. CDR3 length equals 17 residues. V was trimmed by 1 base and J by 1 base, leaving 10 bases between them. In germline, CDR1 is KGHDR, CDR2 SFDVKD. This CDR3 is CATSDLSRKSYNSPLHF. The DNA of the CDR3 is TGTGCCACCAGTGATTTATCCAGGAAATCCTATAATTCACCCCTCCACTTT.

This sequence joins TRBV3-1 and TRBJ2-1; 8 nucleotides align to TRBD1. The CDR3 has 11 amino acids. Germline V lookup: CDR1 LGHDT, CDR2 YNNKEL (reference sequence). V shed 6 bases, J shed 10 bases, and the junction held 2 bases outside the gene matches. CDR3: CASSRTGEQFF. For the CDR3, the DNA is TGTGCCAGCAGTCGGACAGGGGAGCAGTTCTTC.

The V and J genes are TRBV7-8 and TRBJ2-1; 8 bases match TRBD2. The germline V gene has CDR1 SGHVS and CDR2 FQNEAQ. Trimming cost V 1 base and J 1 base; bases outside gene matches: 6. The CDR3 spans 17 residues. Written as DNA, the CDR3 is TGTGCCAGCAGCTTAGATGGCCGGGAGGGGTCCTACAATGAGCAGTTCTTC. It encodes CASSLDGREGSYNEQFF.

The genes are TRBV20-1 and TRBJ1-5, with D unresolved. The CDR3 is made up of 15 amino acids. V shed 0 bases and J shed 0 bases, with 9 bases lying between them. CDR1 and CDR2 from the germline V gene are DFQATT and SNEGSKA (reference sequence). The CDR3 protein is CSARDRVISNQPQHF. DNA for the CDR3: TGCAGTGCTAGAGATCGAGTTATTAGCAATCAGCCCCAGCATTTT.

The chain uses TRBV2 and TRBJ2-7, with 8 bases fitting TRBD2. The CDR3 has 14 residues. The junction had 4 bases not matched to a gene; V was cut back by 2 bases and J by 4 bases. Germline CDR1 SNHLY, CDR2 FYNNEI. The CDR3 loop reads CASSEREGPYEQYF. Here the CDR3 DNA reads TGTGCCAGCAGTGAACGGGAGGGGCCGTACGAGCAGTACTTC.

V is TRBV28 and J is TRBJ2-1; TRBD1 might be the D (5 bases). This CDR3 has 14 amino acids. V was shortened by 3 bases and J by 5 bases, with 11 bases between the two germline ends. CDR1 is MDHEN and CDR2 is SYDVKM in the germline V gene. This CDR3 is CASSFWQGHNEQFF. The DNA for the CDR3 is TGTGCCAGCAGTTTTTGGCAGGGCCACAATGAGCAGTTCTTC.

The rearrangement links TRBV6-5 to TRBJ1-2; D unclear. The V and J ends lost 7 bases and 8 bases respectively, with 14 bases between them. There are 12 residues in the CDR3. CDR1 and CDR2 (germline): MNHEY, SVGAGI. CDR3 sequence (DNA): TGTGCCAGCACCCCGGGAGTACGGGGCTACACCTTC. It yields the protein CASTPGVRGYTF.

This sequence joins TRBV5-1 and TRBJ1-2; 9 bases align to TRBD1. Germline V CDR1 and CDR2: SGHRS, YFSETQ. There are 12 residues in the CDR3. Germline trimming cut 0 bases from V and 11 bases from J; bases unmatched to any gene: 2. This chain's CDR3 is CASSLGGQGYTF. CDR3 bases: TGCGCCAGCAGCTTGGGGGGACAGGGATACACCTTC.

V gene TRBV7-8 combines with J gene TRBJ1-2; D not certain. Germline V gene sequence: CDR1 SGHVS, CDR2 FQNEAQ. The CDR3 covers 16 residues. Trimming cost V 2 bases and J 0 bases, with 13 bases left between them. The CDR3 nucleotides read TGTGCCAGCAGCTTACTCGGGAGGAGTCCTAACTATGGCTACACCTTC. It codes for CASSLLGRSPNYGYTF.

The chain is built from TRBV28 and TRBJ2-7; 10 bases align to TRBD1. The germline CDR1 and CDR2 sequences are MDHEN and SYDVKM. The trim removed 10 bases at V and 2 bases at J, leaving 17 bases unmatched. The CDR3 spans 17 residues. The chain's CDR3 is CAINRDRGPGSTYEQYF. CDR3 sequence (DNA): TGTGCCATAAACCGGGACAGGGGACCTGGAAGTACCTACGAGCAGTACTTC.

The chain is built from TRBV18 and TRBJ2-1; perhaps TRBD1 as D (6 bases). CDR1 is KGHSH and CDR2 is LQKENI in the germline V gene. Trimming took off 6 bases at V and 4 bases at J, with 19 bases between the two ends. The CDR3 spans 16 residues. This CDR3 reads CASSRDNRGVYNEQFF. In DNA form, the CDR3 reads TGTGCCAGCTCTCGGGACAATCGGGGAGTATACAATGAGCAGTTCTTC.

CDR3: CASSFIENTEAFF. In DNA, the CDR3 is TGCGCCAGCAGCTTCATTGAAAACACTGAAGCTTTCTTT. The rearrangement joins TRBV5-1 to TRBJ1-1; D unresolved. V lost 2 bases and J 2 bases, leaving 7 bases between the germline ends. Looked up from germline, CDR1 is SGHRS and CDR2 is YFSETQ. The CDR3 extends over 13 amino acids.